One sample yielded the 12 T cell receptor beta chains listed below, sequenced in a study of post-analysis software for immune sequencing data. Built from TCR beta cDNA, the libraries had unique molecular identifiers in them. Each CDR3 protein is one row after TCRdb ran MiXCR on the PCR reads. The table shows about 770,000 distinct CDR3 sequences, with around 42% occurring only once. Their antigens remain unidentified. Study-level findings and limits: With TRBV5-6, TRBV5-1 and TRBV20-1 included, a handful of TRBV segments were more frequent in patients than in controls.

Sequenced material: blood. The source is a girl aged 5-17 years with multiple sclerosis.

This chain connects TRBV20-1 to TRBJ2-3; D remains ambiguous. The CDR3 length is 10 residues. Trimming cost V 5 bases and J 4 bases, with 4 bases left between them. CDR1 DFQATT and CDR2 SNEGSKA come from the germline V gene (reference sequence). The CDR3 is CSAFADTQYF. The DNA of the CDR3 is TGCAGTGCTTTCGCAGATACGCAGTATTTT.

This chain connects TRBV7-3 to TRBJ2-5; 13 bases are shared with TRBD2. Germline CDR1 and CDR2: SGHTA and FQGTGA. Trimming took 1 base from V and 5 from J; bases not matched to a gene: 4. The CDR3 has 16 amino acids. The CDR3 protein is CASSLIPTSGRETQYF. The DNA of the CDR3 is TGTGCCAGCAGCTTAATTCCGACTAGCGGGAGGGAGACCCAGTACTTC.

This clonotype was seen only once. CDR3 amino acids: CASSLGAPQPQHF. CDR3 bases: TGTGCCAGCAGTTTGGGGGCCCCTCAGCCCCAGCATTTT. This chain joins TRBV12-3 or TRBV12-4 and TRBJ1-5; a possible D gene is TRBD1 (6 bases). The V end was cut by 3 bases, the J end by 6 bases, with 9 bases between. The CDR3 sequence is 13 residues long.

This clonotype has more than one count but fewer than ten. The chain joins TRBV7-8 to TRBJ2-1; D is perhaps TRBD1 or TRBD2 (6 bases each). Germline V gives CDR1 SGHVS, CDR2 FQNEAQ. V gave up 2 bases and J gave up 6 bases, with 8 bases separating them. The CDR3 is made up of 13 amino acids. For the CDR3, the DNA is TGTGCCAGCAGCTTACGGGGGCCCAATGAGCAGTTCTTC. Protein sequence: CASSLRGPNEQFF.

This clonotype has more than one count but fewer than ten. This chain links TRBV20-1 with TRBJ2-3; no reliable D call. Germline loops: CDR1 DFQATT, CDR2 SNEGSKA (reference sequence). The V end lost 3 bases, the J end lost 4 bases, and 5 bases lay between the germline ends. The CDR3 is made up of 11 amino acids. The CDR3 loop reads CSASNADTQYF. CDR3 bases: TGCAGTGCTAGTAACGCAGATACGCAGTATTTT.

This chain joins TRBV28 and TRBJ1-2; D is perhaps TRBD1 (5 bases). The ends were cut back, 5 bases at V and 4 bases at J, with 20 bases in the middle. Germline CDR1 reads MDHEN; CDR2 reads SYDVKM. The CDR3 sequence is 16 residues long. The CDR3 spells CASSTIAGGNVYGYTF. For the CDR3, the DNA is TGTGCCAGCAGTACGATAGCGGGGGGAAACGTCTATGGCTACACCTTC.

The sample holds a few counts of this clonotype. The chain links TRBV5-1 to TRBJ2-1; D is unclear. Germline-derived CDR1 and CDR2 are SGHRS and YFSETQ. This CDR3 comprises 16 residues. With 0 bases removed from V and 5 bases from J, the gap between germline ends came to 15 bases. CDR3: CASSLAPPQNNNEQFF. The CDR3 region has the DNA TGCGCCAGCAGCTTGGCTCCGCCTCAAAACAACAATGAGCAGTTCTTC.

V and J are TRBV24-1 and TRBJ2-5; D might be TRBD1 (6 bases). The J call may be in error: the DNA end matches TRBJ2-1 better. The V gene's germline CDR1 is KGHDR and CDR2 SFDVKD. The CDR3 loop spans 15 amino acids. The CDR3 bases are TGTGCCACCAGTGACGGCCAGGGGTACCAAGAGACCCAGTTCTTC. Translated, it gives CATSDGQGYQETQFF.

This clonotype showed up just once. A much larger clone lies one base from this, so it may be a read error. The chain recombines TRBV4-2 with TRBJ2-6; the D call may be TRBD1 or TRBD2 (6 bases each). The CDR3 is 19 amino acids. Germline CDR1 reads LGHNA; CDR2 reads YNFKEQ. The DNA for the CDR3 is TGTGCCAGCAGCCCAGAGGAGTCAGGGGCCTCTTCGGGGGTCAACGTCCTGACTTTC. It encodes CASSPEESGASSGVNVLTF.

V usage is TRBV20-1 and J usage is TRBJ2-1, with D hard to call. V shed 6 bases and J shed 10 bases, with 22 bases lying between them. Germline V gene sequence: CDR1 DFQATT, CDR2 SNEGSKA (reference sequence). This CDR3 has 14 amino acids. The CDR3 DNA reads TGCAGTGCCCCCAAACAGCCTGCCAGTGGAGAGCAGTTCTTC. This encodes CSAPKQPASGEQFF.

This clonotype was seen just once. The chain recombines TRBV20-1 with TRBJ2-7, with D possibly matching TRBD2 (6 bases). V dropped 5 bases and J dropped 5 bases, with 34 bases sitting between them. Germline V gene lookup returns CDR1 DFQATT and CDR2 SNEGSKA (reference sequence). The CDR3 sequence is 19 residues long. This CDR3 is CSAVRPGAASPEFPHEQYF. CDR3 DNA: TGCAGTGCTGTCAGGCCGGGAGCGGCTAGCCCCGAATTCCCCCACGAGCAGTACTTC.

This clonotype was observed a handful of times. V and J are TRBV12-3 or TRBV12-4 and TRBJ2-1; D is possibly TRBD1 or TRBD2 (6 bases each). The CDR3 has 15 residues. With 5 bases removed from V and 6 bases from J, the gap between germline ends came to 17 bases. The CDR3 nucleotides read TGTGCCAGCAGTCAGACGGGGGCGGGGCCCAATGAGCAGTTCTTC. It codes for CASSQTGAGPNEQFF.